This T cell receptor (beta chain) was sequenced for a study of response to subunit inactivated influenza vaccine. Study-wide findings and caveats: It was the authors' suggestion that each seasonal influenza vaccination recruits few new T cells.

TCRdb reanalysed the RT-PCR reads using MiXCR and keeps one entry per CDR3 protein. The sample has hundreds of thousands of distinct CDR3 sequences, about 15% seen once. The sample holds a few counts of this clonotype. The antigen is undetermined. This sample comprised PBMCs from blood, obtained around two weeks before vaccination. This clonotype was obtained from a man aged 50 to 60 who received an inactivated influenza vaccine.

CDR3 in amino acids: CSATRVSTDTQYF. CDR3 nucleotides: TGCAGTGCTACTCGGGTGAGCACAGATACGCAGTATTTT. The genes are TRBV20-1 and TRBJ2-3; D is ambiguous. The germline V gene has CDR1 DFQATT and CDR2 SNEGSKA (reference sequence). Trimming shortened V by 4 bases and J by 0 bases, and 8 bases separated the two germline ends. CDR3 length: 13 amino acids.